Listed below are T cell receptor beta chains from one sample, sequenced in a study of blood T cell repertoires in COVID-19. Produced via immunoSEQ multiplex PCR; TCRdb's table is partial and in-frame only. Of roughly 150,000 clones listed, around four fifths are singletons. Sequenced input: peripheral blood. Every receptor here comes from a man between 65 and 79 years old who had recovered from COVID-19. The CDR3 runs from the conserved cysteine through the conserved F or W. Each record gives: CDR3 DNA, CDR3 protein, V gene, D gene, J gene, clone size. D genes are given only for firm matches. A row's size may be missing; if present it is once, few, many or a size class.

DNA: TGCAGTGCTAGTGCTGGGCCAAATGAAAAACTGTTTTTT
CDR3: CSASAGPNEKLFF
V: TRBV20-1
D: .
J: TRBJ1-4
size: .

DNA: TGCGCCAGCAGCCAAGAGCTAGCGAACACCGGGGAGCTGTTTTTT
CDR3: CASSQELANTGELFF
V: TRBV4-3
D: .
J: TRBJ2-2
size: .

DNA: TGTGCCAGCAGGGTGGACAGGGTTGCTGAAGCTTTCTTT
CDR3: CASRVDRVAEAFF
V: TRBV6-5
D: TRBD1
J: TRBJ1-1
size: .

DNA: TGTGCCAGCATCCAGACAGGGGGCGAATCTGAAGCTTTCTTT
CDR3: CASIQTGGESEAFF
V: TRBV25-1
D: TRBD1
J: TRBJ1-1
size: .

DNA: TGCGCCAGCAGCCCACTGGGAGGCGGGTACCAAGAGACCCAGTACTTC
CDR3: CASSPLGGGYQETQYF
V: TRBV5-1
D: .
J: TRBJ2-5
size: .

DNA: TGTGCCAGCAGCCGGACTAGCGGGACTTATGAGCAGTTCTTC
CDR3: CASSRTSGTYEQFF
V: TRBV6-2/TRBV6-3
D: TRBD2
J: TRBJ2-1
size: .

DNA: TGTGCCAGCAGCTTAGATAGGGACAGGGGCGTGAGGTTAGTTGCTTTCTTT
CDR3: CASSLDRDRGVRLVAFF
V: TRBV13
D: TRBD1
J: TRBJ1-1
size: .

DNA: TGTGCCAGCAGCCCCGGAGGGGGCAGGGGGCGAGGGTATGGCTACACCTTC
CDR3: CASSPGGGRGRGYGYTF
V: TRBV5-4
D: TRBD1
J: TRBJ1-2
size: .

DNA: TGTGCCAGCACTAGACCAGGGGTTAACACTGAAGCTTTCTTT
CDR3: CASTRPGVNTEAFF
V: TRBV28
D: .
J: TRBJ1-1
size: few

DNA: TGTGCCAGCAGTACACGGACAGTTTCTAATGAAAAACTGTTTTTT
CDR3: CASSTRTVSNEKLFF
V: TRBV5-8
D: .
J: TRBJ1-4
size: once

DNA: TGTGCCAGCAGCCCAAGACTAGGCACAGATACGCAGTATTTT
CDR3: CASSPRLGTDTQYF
V: TRBV11-2
D: .
J: TRBJ2-3
size: once

DNA: TGTGCCACCCTCGCCTACGAGCAGTACTTC
CDR3: CATLAYEQYF
V: TRBV15
D: .
J: TRBJ2-7
size: .

DNA: TGTGCCAGCAGCGTAGAACTAGCGGGAAGCGAGCAGTACTTC
CDR3: CASSVELAGSEQYF
V: TRBV9
D: TRBD2
J: TRBJ2-7
size: .

DNA: TGTGCCAGCAGCTTAGCTAGGCGGGAGGAAACGGCTGAGCAGTTCTTC
CDR3: CASSLARREETAEQFF
V: TRBV7-2
D: TRBD2
J: TRBJ2-1
size: .

DNA: TGTGCCAGCAGACCGGGACAGAATTCCTACGAGCAGTACTTC
CDR3: CASRPGQNSYEQYF
V: TRBV6-5
D: TRBD1
J: TRBJ2-7
size: .

DNA: TGTGCCAGCAGCCCTCCGGGCTCCGGGACAGGGGGTCAAAGCTATGGCTACACCTTC
CDR3: CASSPPGSGTGGQSYGYTF
V: TRBV28
D: TRBD1
J: TRBJ1-2
size: .

DNA: TGTGCCACCAGGCGGGAGGAATACGAGCAGTACTTC
CDR3: CATRREEYEQYF
V: TRBV24-1
D: TRBD2
J: TRBJ2-7
size: once

DNA: TGTGCCAGCAGTTTTACGGGAACAGATACGCAGTATTTT
CDR3: CASSFTGTDTQYF
V: TRBV27
D: .
J: TRBJ2-3
size: .

DNA: TGTGCCAGCAGCACTTCTAACACCGGGGAGCTGTTTTTT
CDR3: CASSTSNTGELFF
V: TRBV11-3
D: .
J: TRBJ2-2
size: .

DNA: TGTGCCAGCAGCGTAGTATTGGGGGGCACTGAAGCTTTCTTT
CDR3: CASSVVLGGTEAFF
V: TRBV9
D: .
J: TRBJ1-1
size: .

DNA: TGTGCCAGCAGTGGAGCGAGGGGGACAGGGATGAACACCGGGGAGCTGTTTTTT
CDR3: CASSGARGTGMNTGELFF
V: TRBV25-1
D: TRBD1
J: TRBJ2-2
size: .

DNA: TGTGCCAGCGTCCCGGGACAACACAATGAGCAGTTCTTC
CDR3: CASVPGQHNEQFF
V: TRBV28
D: .
J: TRBJ2-1
size: .

DNA: TGTGCCAGCAGCTTAGGGGCAGACTATGGCTACACCTTC
CDR3: CASSLGADYGYTF
V: TRBV7-8
D: .
J: TRBJ1-2
size: .

DNA: TGCGCCAGCAGTGAAGGGACTAGCGGGAGAGGTGAGCAGTTCTTC
CDR3: CASSEGTSGRGEQFF
V: TRBV10-1
D: TRBD2
J: TRBJ2-1
size: once

DNA: TGTGCCAGCAGCTTGACAGGGGGCAGGTTTATGAACACTGAAGCTTTCTTT
CDR3: CASSLTGGRFMNTEAFF
V: TRBV5-5
D: TRBD1
J: TRBJ1-1
size: .

DNA: TGTGCCAGCTCACCACAAGGACCAGCGGACAATGAGCAGTTCTTC
CDR3: CASSPQGPADNEQFF
V: TRBV18
D: .
J: TRBJ2-1
size: .

DNA: TGTGCCAGCAGCCTCCCGGGACTAGCCAATGAGCAGTTCTTC
CDR3: CASSLPGLANEQFF
V: TRBV11-3
D: TRBD2
J: TRBJ2-1
size: .

DNA: TGCGCCAGCAGTCAGGGACTAGCGGGAGGAGATACGCAGTATTTT
CDR3: CASSQGLAGGDTQYF
V: TRBV4-1
D: TRBD2
J: TRBJ2-3
size: .

DNA: TGCGCCAGCAGCCCCTCCCGGGCCTACGAGCAGTACTTC
CDR3: CASSPSRAYEQYF
V: TRBV5-1
D: .
J: TRBJ2-7
size: .

DNA: TGTGCCAGCAGTTTGGGGAGCGGGAGGGCCAATGAGCAGTTCTTC
CDR3: CASSLGSGRANEQFF
V: TRBV28
D: TRBD2
J: TRBJ2-1
size: .

DNA: TGTGCCAGCAAGGGGACAGGGGACTATGGCTACACCTTC
CDR3: CASKGTGDYGYTF
V: TRBV6-6
D: TRBD1
J: TRBJ1-2
size: .

DNA: TGCAGCGTTGAATCCCGGGACAGGGCTCCCAATGAGCAGTTCTTC
CDR3: CSVESRDRAPNEQFF
V: TRBV29-1
D: TRBD1
J: TRBJ2-1
size: .

DNA: TGTGCCAGCAGTTCCCGAACCACAGGGGGCGGAGAGACCCAGTACTTC
CDR3: CASSSRTTGGGETQYF
V: TRBV28
D: TRBD1
J: TRBJ2-5
size: .

DNA: TGTGCCAGCAGCCTCATCAACAGGGTATCTCATACCAACAATGAGCAGTTCTTC
CDR3: CASSLINRVSHTNNEQFF
V: TRBV7-8
D: .
J: TRBJ2-1
size: .

DNA: TGTGCCAGCAGCCTCAATCCTGGACAGATAGACTATGGCTACACCTTC
CDR3: CASSLNPGQIDYGYTF
V: TRBV2
D: .
J: TRBJ1-2
size: .

DNA: TGTGCCAGCGGCGGGACCTACAATGAGCAGTTCTTC
CDR3: CASGGTYNEQFF
V: TRBV27
D: .
J: TRBJ2-1
size: .

DNA: TGCAGCGTGGCGGACAGAACCTATGGCTACACCTTC
CDR3: CSVADRTYGYTF
V: TRBV29-1
D: .
J: TRBJ1-2
size: .

DNA: TGTGCCAGCAGCTTGCGGGGGATGGATGGCTACACCTTC
CDR3: CASSLRGMDGYTF
V: TRBV7-8
D: .
J: TRBJ1-2
size: .

DNA: TGCGCCAGCAGCTTGGAGCAGGGGGCGCGAGGCTACACCTTC
CDR3: CASSLEQGARGYTF
V: TRBV5-1
D: TRBD1
J: TRBJ1-2
size: .

DNA: TGTGCCAGCAGCCAAGATCCCGCGACTAGCGGGAGGGCTCCCTCCTACGAGCAGTACTTC
CDR3: CASSQDPATSGRAPSYEQYF
V: TRBV3-1/TRBV3-2
D: TRBD2
J: TRBJ2-7
size: .

DNA: TGCGCCAGCAGCCTCCTCGGGACAGGGGATGGCTACACCTTC
CDR3: CASSLLGTGDGYTF
V: TRBV5-1
D: TRBD1
J: TRBJ1-2
size: .

DNA: TGTGCCAGCAGTTACTCGAGACAGAGCTACGAGCAGTACTTC
CDR3: CASSYSRQSYEQYF
V: TRBV6-5
D: .
J: TRBJ2-7
size: once

DNA: TGTGCCAGCCGCCAAAATCAACAAAATGAAAAACTGTTTTTT
CDR3: CASRQNQQNEKLFF
V: TRBV7-9
D: .
J: TRBJ1-4
size: .

DNA: TGTGCCTGTCTGGGACTAGCGGGAGACTACAATGAGCAGTTCTTC
CDR3: CACLGLAGDYNEQFF
V: TRBV30
D: TRBD2
J: TRBJ2-1
size: .

DNA: TGTGCCAGTAGTAGGTTTTCAGCGGGAGATACCTACAATGAGCAGTTCTTC
CDR3: CASSRFSAGDTYNEQFF
V: TRBV19
D: TRBD2
J: TRBJ2-1
size: .

DNA: TGCGCCAGCAGCAATCAGGGGGCTGATTCACCCCTCCACTTT
CDR3: CASSNQGADSPLHF
V: TRBV5-1
D: TRBD1
J: TRBJ1-6
size: once

DNA: TGTGCCAGCAGCGTAGTAGGGACAGGGTACAATGAGCAGTTCTTC
CDR3: CASSVVGTGYNEQFF
V: TRBV9
D: TRBD1
J: TRBJ2-1
size: .

DNA: TGCGCCAGCAGCTTGGTAGGCGGGAACACTGAAGCTTTCTTT
CDR3: CASSLVGGNTEAFF
V: TRBV5-1
D: .
J: TRBJ1-1
size: .